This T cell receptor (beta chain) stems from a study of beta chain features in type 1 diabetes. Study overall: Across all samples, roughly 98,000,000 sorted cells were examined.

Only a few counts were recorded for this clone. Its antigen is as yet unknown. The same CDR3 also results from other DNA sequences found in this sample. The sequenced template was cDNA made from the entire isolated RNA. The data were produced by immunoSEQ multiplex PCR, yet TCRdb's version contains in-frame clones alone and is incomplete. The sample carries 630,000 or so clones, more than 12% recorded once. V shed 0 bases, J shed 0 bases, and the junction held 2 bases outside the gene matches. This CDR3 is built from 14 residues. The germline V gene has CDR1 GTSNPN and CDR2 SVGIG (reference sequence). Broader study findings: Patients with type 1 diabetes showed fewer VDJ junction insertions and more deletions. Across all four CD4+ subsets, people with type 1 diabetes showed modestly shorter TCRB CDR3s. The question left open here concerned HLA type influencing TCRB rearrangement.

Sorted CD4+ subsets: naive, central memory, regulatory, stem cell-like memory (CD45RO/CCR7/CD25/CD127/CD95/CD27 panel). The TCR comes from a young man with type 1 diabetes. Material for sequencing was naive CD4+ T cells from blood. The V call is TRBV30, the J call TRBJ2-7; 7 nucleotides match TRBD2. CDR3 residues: CAWSVGGSSYEQYF. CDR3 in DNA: TGTGCCTGGAGTGTCGGCGGGAGCTCCTACGAGCAGTACTTC.